These T cell receptor beta chains were read from a single sample in a study of blood T cell repertoires in COVID-19. Sequencing was performed with immunoSEQ multiplex PCR; in TCRdb, only in-frame clones are kept and a portion is missing. This table has 130,000 to 150,000 clones, around 84% appearing once. The sample was peripheral blood. The origin of the receptors is a human donor in a cohort sampled during active COVID-19. Both conserved end residues are part of each CDR3. The order of the fields is clone size, D gene, J gene, V gene, CDR3 protein, CDR3 DNA. The D gene is left open where the match is weak. The listing skips clone size in some rows; elsewhere it reads once, few, many or a size class.

. | TRBD1 | TRBJ2-7 | TRBV24-1 | CATSDRTGLGEQYF | TGTGCCACCAGTGATCGGACAGGGCTCGGCGAGCAGTACTTC
. | TRBD1 | TRBJ2-1 | TRBV11-3 | CASSLGSRGNEQFF | TGTGCCAGCAGCTTAGGTTCCAGGGGGAATGAGCAGTTCTTC
. | . | TRBJ1-3 | TRBV9 | CASSVAEVWGNTIYF | TGTGCCAGCAGCGTCGCAGAGGTTTGGGGAAACACCATATATTTT
. | TRBD1 | TRBJ1-2 | TRBV11-3 | CASSFTGTGGPTNGYTF | TGTGCCAGCAGCTTCACCGGGACAGGGGGCCCAACGAATGGCTACACCTTC
. | TRBD1 | TRBJ2-3 | TRBV6-5 | CASTTGGASDTQYF | TGTGCCAGCACCACAGGGGGCGCGTCCGATACGCAGTATTTT
. | TRBD1 | TRBJ1-2 | TRBV5-4 | CASSVGQGDYGYTF | TGTGCCAGCAGCGTGGGACAGGGGGACTATGGCTACACCTTC
. | TRBD1 | TRBJ1-6 | TRBV18 | CASSPPGQGGSPLHF | TGTGCCAGCTCACCACCGGGACAGGGAGGATCACCCCTCCACTTT
. | TRBD1 | TRBJ1-1 | TRBV19 | CASRTGRTEAFF | TGTGCCAGTCGGACAGGGAGGACTGAAGCTTTCTTT
. | . | TRBJ2-2 | TRBV19 | CASGDWGAKGTGELFF | TGTGCCAGTGGGGACTGGGGCGCGAAGGGGACCGGGGAGCTGTTTTTT
. | . | TRBJ1-2 | TRBV2 | CASGGGELFDYTF | TGTGCCAGTGGTGGGGGCGAGCTATTCGACTACACCTTC
few | . | TRBJ2-1 | TRBV27 | CASSFSGGHEQFF | TGTGCCAGCAGTTTCTCAGGGGGGCATGAGCAGTTCTTC
. | TRBD1 | TRBJ2-1 | TRBV4-1 | CASSLRTGETWFDNEQFF | TGCGCCAGCAGCCTTCGGACAGGGGAGACTTGGTTCGACAATGAGCAGTTCTTC
. | . | TRBJ1-5 | TRBV24-1 | CATSGNWGNQPQHF | TGTGCCACCTCAGGCAATTGGGGCAATCAGCCCCAGCATTTT
few | . | TRBJ1-1 | TRBV2 | CASSEALTGYMNTEAFF | TGTGCCAGCAGTGAAGCGCTCACAGGGTACATGAACACTGAAGCTTTCTTT
. | . | TRBJ1-2 | TRBV24-1 | CATSDSRTDYGYTF | TGTGCCACCAGTGATTCTCGAACAGACTATGGCTACACCTTC
once | TRBD1 | TRBJ1-5 | TRBV27 | CASSLFADRGAPQPQHF | TGTGCCAGCAGTTTATTCGCGGACAGGGGGGCTCCTCAGCCCCAGCATTTT
. | . | TRBJ1-3 | TRBV4-1 | CASSQGTVSGNTIYF | TGCGCCAGCAGCCAAGGGACAGTCTCTGGAAACACCATATATTTT
. | . | TRBJ1-4 | TRBV6-5 | CASSYGGSGKLFF | TGTGCCAGCAGCTACGGGGGGAGTGGGAAACTGTTTTTT
. | TRBD1 | TRBJ1-4 | TRBV27 | CASSDLGTGIGEKLFF | TGTGCCAGCAGTGACCTAGGGACAGGCATCGGTGAAAAACTGTTTTTT
. | . | TRBJ1-5 | TRBV6-2/TRBV6-3 | CASSYRSSSNQPQHF | TGTGCCAGCAGTTACCGGAGTTCAAGCAATCAGCCCCAGCATTTT
. | TRBD1 | TRBJ1-1 | TRBV7-9 | CASSSGQGKMNTEAFF | TGTGCCAGCAGCTCCGGACAGGGTAAGATGAACACTGAAGCTTTCTTT
. | . | TRBJ2-2 | TRBV6-5 | CASSSQGTGELFF | TGTGCCAGCAGTTCGCAGGGTACCGGGGAGCTGTTTTTT
few | TRBD1 | TRBJ1-1 | TRBV18 | CASLWTGMNTEAFF | TGTGCCAGCTTATGGACAGGCATGAACACTGAAGCTTTCTTT
. | TRBD2 | TRBJ2-5 | TRBV5-4 | CASSYGLAGQETQYF | TGTGCCAGCAGCTACGGACTAGCGGGGCAAGAGACCCAGTACTTC
. | TRBD1 | TRBJ1-2 | TRBV13 | CASSSFSDRGTRGYTF | TGTGCCAGCAGCTCGTTTTCGGACAGGGGGACTAGGGGCTACACCTTC
. | . | TRBJ1-2 | TRBV28 | CASSLRFGGLYGYTF | TGTGCCAGCAGTTTACGGTTCGGGGGGCTTTATGGCTACACCTTC
. | TRBD1 | TRBJ1-2 | TRBV7-9 | CASSPTGVYGYTF | TGTGCCAGCAGCCCCACAGGGGTCTATGGCTACACCTTC
. | TRBD1 | TRBJ1-2 | TRBV19 | CASSTTGAGHGYTF | TGTGCCAGTAGCACAACAGGGGCTGGGCATGGCTACACCTTC
. | TRBD1 | TRBJ1-1 | TRBV5-8 | CASSQTGGAFF | TGTGCCAGCAGTCAAACAGGGGGGGCTTTCTTT
. | TRBD2 | TRBJ2-3 | TRBV4-1 | CASSPYWLAGGTDTQYF | TGCGCCAGCAGCCCTTATTGGCTAGCGGGAGGCACAGATACGCAGTATTTT
few | TRBD1 | TRBJ1-1 | TRBV9 | CASSGPPGGEGDTEAFF | TGTGCCAGCAGCGGCCCCCCAGGGGGCGAAGGTGATACTGAAGCTTTCTTT
. | . | TRBJ1-1 | TRBV18 | CASSPDWGAFF | TGTGCCAGCTCGCCGGACTGGGGAGCTTTCTTT
. | . | TRBJ1-5 | TRBV6-5 | CASIQQGGNQPQHF | TGTGCCAGCATCCAACAGGGTGGCAATCAGCCCCAGCATTTT
few | . | TRBJ1-6 | TRBV19 | CASSGHLSPLHF | TGTGCCAGTAGTGGCCACCTGTCACCCCTCCACTTT
. | . | TRBJ2-2 | TRBV6-5 | CASAARRGTGELFF | TGTGCCAGCGCGGCCAGGAGGGGCACCGGGGAGCTGTTTTTT
. | . | TRBJ1-6 | TRBV6-5 | CASTDTPGRGAPLHF | TGTGCCAGCACCGACACCCCGGGGCGCGGGGCGCCCCTCCACTTT
. | . | TRBJ1-1 | TRBV9 | CASSVLAGSNTEAFF | TGTGCCAGCAGCGTCTTGGCGGGGTCGAACACTGAAGCTTTCTTT
. | TRBD2 | TRBJ2-1 | TRBV6-2/TRBV6-3 | CASSYSKRLAGRAYNEQFF | TGTGCCAGCAGTTACTCGAAGCGACTAGCGGGGAGAGCCTACAATGAGCAGTTCTTC
once | TRBD1 | TRBJ1-5 | TRBV5-1 | CASSLGTDLNQPQHF | TGCGCCAGCAGCTTAGGGACAGACCTCAATCAGCCCCAGCATTTT
. | . | TRBJ1-6 | TRBV5-1 | CASSLVRGNSPLHF | TGCGCCAGCAGCTTGGTACGGGGAAATTCACCCCTCCACTTT